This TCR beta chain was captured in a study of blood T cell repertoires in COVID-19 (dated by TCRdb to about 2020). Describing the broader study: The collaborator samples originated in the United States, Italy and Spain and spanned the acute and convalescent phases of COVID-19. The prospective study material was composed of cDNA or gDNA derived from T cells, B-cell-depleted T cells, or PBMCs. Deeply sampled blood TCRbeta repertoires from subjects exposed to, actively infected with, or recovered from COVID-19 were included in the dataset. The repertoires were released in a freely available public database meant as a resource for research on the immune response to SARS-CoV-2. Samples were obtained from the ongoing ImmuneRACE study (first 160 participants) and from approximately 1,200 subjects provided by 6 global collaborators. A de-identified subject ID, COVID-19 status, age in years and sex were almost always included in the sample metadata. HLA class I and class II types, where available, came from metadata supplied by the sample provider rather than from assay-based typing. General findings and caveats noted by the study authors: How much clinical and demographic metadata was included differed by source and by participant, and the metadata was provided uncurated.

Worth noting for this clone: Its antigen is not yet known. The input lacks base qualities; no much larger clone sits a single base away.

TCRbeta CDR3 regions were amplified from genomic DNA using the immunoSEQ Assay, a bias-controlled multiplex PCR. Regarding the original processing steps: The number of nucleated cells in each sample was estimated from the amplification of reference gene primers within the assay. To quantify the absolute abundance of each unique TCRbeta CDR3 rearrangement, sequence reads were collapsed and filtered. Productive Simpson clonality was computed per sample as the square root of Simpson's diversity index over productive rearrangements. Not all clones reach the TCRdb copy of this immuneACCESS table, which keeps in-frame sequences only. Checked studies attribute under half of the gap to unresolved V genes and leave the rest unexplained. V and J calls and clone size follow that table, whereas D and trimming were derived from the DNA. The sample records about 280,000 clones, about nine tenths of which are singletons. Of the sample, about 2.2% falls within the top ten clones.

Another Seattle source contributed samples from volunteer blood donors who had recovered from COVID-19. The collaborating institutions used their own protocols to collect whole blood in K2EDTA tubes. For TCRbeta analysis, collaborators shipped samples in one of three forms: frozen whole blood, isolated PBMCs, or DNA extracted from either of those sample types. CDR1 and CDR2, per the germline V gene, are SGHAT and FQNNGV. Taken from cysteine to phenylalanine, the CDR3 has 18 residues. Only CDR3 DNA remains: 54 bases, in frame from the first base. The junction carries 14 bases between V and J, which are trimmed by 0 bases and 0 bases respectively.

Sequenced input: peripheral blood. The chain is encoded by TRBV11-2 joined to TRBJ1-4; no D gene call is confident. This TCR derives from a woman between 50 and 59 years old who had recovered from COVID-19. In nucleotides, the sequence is TGTGCCAGCAGCTTAGATCAATATGACACCGCAACTAATGAAAAACTGTTTTTT. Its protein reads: CASSLDQYDTATNEKLFF.